This T cell receptor beta chain comes out of a study of CD8+CD57+ T cells in acquired aplastic anemia. In the study overall: On average, healthy donors gave approximately 9.9 million reads for CD4+ cells. Notes on the study in general: Patients did not significantly differ from controls in CD8+ Simpson's diversity. Patients and controls had in common 25 to 35 CD8+ CDR3 sequences.

TCR beta VDJ and CDR3 were profiled, and genomic DNA was the template. TCRdb processed the reads anew with MiXCR; each CDR3 protein has one entry. The top ten clones hold about 17% of a sample with about 190,000 distinct CDR3 sequences, around half of them seen once. This clonotype was detected ten times or more. As yet, its antigen is unknown. With 7 bases clipped from V and 0 bases from J, the junction kept 9 bases outside the gene matches. This CDR3 spans 16 amino acids. Per germline, CDR1 LNHDA and CDR2 SQIVND (reference sequence). V gene TRBV19 combines with J gene TRBJ2-3; TRBD2 matches at 8 bases. Sequencing used sorted CD4+, CD8+, or CD8+CD57+ T cells (not recorded which) from PBMCs. This receptor was obtained from a human donor in good health, serving as a control. Here the CDR3 DNA reads TGTGCCAGTAAAAGTTCGGGGGGGCCTAGCACAGATACGCAGTATTTT. This translates into CASKSSGGPSTDTQYF.